This record looks at one T cell receptor beta chain sequence and its context. Autoimmune disease history or systemic immunosuppression excluded patients. Clones were sequenced by immunoSEQ multiplex PCR, and TCRdb holds only the in-frame ones, with some missing. The sample contains 60,000 to 80,000 clones, just under 85% of which appear only once. The sample belongs to a study of OX40 agonist ivuxolimab in advanced cancers. Study in general: Previous treatment with anti-PD-1, anti-PD-L1 or anti-CTLA-4 therapy was allowed; 40% had received some. Partial responses were recorded for three patients, including one with hepatocellular carcinoma and two with cutaneous melanoma.

The germline gives CDR1 SNHLY, CDR2 FYNNEI. The CDR3 loop spans 15 amino acids. V gave up 6 bases and J gave up 2 bases; unmatched junction bases: 9. The sample was CD4+ or CD8+ T cells sorted from blood, taken in a trial of the OX40 agonist ivuxolimab. This chain links TRBV2 with TRBJ2-5; TRBD1 aligns across 7 bases. This TCR came from an adult with an advanced solid tumor such as melanoma, head and neck, liver or kidney cancer. The CDR3 spells CASSVQGTLQETQYF. CDR3 sequence (DNA): TGTGCCAGCAGCGTACAGGGGACCCTGCAAGAGACCCAGTACTTC.